This T cell receptor (beta chain) was identified in a study of long-term antiretroviral therapy in people with HIV. Findings and caveats of the study: At every time point, clones expanded before ART dominated the repertoire.

Researchers report immunoSEQ v3.0 was run at survey level. Sequencing was performed with immunoSEQ multiplex PCR; in TCRdb, only in-frame clones are kept and a portion is missing. This table has tens of thousands of clones, 85% to 95% appearing once. Details on this clone: The antigen is not known.

The source of this sequence is a man aged 50-59 years with HIV. The sequencing here drew on unsorted PBMCs, taken 5.3 years after starting antiretroviral therapy.

CDR3 in amino acids: CASSTSLAGGPDTQYF. The CDR3 DNA reads TGTGCCAGTAGTACCTCACTAGCGGGGGGGCCAGATACGCAGTATTTT. V and J are TRBV19 and TRBJ2-3, with 13 bases lining up with TRBD2. V lost 4 bases to trimming and J lost 4 bases; unmatched junction nucleotides: 5. CDR3 length equals 16 residues. In germline, CDR1 is LNHDA, CDR2 SQIVND (reference sequence).